Listed below are T cell receptor beta chains from one sample, sequenced in a study of Ad26.COV2.S vaccination and SARS-CoV-2 variants. Produced via immunoSEQ multiplex PCR; TCRdb's table is partial and in-frame only. The repertoire includes 250,000 to 300,000 clones, about 89% of them detected once, and about 3.1% sits in the top ten. The material was peripheral blood, obtained in a trial of Ad26.COV2.S vaccine versus placebo. These receptors were obtained from a person aged 18-60 years who received the Ad26.COV2.S COVID-19 vaccine or a placebo. The CDR3 runs from the conserved cysteine through the conserved F or W. Fields, in order: V gene, D gene, clone size, J gene, CDR3 protein, CDR3 DNA. A D gene is named only where the DNA matches it firmly. Clone size, where shown, is once, few, many, or a class for clones that have expanded.

>TRBV18|TRBD2|.|TRBJ2-7
CASSPGLAKVHEQYF
TGTGCCAGCTCACCGGGACTAGCAAAGGTTCACGAGCAGTACTTC
>TRBV9|TRBD1|.|TRBJ1-3
CASSQRSGTGFGNTIYF
TGTGCCAGCAGCCAGAGGTCCGGGACAGGGTTTGGAAACACCATATATTTT
>TRBV5-1|.|.|TRBJ1-6
CASSLAAQSPLHF
TGCGCCAGCAGCTTGGCCGCTCAGTCACCCCTCCACTTT
>TRBV4-3|.|.|TRBJ1-1
CASSQTLGGALNTEAFF
TGCGCCAGCAGCCAAACTTTAGGGGGGGCGCTTAACACTGAAGCTTTCTTT
>TRBV5-1|.|.|TRBJ1-1
CATSQDGRRTEAFF
TGCGCCACCAGTCAGGACGGGAGAAGAACTGAAGCTTTCTTT
>TRBV3-1/TRBV3-2|.|.|TRBJ1-4
CASSSGPLVGYEKLFF
TGTGCCAGCAGCTCGGGACCACTGGTAGGCTACGAAAAACTGTTTTTT
>TRBV19|TRBD2|.|TRBJ2-2
CASSISGLAIGRELFF
TGTGCCAGTAGTATTTCGGGACTAGCGATTGGAAGGGAGCTGTTTTTT
>TRBV29-1|.|few|TRBJ1-5
CSVWSGAGQPQHF
TGCAGCGTTTGGTCAGGGGCTGGTCAGCCCCAGCATTTT
>TRBV5-1|TRBD2|.|TRBJ2-1
CASSLGLAGVTHEQFF
TGCGCCAGCAGCCTGGGACTAGCGGGAGTAACACATGAGCAGTTCTTC
>TRBV6-5|.|.|TRBJ1-2
CASSYDGGGYTF
TGTGCCAGCAGTTACGATGGGGGTGGCTACACCTTC
>TRBV2|TRBD2|.|TRBJ2-7
CASRSGGGRGYEQYF
TGTGCCAGCAGGAGTGGTGGCGGGAGGGGCTACGAGCAGTACTTC
>TRBV29-1|.|.|TRBJ1-1
CSVGTGSGRNTEAFF
TGCAGCGTCGGAACGGGGTCAGGGAGGAACACTGAAGCTTTCTTT
>TRBV7-2|TRBD2|.|TRBJ2-7
CASRGQALGGEQYF
TGTGCCAGCCGAGGGCAGGCGTTGGGGGGGGAGCAGTACTTC
>TRBV6-2/TRBV6-3|TRBD2|.|TRBJ2-2
CASSYLAGFTGELFF
TGTGCCAGCAGTTACCTAGCGGGGTTCACCGGGGAGCTGTTTTTT
>TRBV7-4|.|.|TRBJ2-5
CASSLCPGAGETQYF
TGTGCCAGCAGCTTATGTCCGGGAGCAGGGGAGACCCAGTACTTC
>TRBV6-1|.|.|TRBJ2-1
CASSEVSAGNYNEQFF
TGTGCCAGCAGTGAAGTCTCGGCAGGAAATTACAATGAGCAGTTCTTC
>TRBV6-5|.|.|TRBJ1-3
CASEELTSGNTIYF
TGTGCCAGCGAGGAGTTAACCTCTGGAAACACCATATATTTT
>TRBV9|.|few|TRBJ2-7
CASSVGGIRYEQYF
TGTGCCAGCAGCGTAGGCGGGATCCGCTACGAGCAGTACTTC
>TRBV11-3|.|.|TRBJ1-1
CASSRQMNTEAFF
TGTGCCAGCAGCCGACAGATGAACACTGAAGCTTTCTTT
>TRBV4-1|.|.|TRBJ2-1
CASSQEPEQGGYYNEQFF
TGCGCCAGCAGCCAAGAGCCCGAACAGGGAGGTTACTACAATGAGCAGTTCTTC
>TRBV7-6|TRBD2|.|TRBJ2-1
CASSLGGGLVYEQFF
TGTGCCAGCAGCTTAGGGGGGGGACTAGTATATGAGCAGTTCTTC
>TRBV6-5|.|.|TRBJ1-2
CASSYSILGGYGYTF
TGTGCCAGCAGTTACTCGATTCTGGGAGGCTATGGCTACACCTTC
>TRBV28|.|.|TRBJ2-7
CASSSPGESSYEQYF
TGTGCCAGCAGTTCCCCGGGGGAGAGCTCCTACGAGCAGTACTTC
>TRBV18|TRBD1|.|TRBJ1-5
CASSASGTGAHPQHF
TGTGCCAGCTCGGCCTCCGGGACAGGGGCTCATCCCCAGCATTTT
>TRBV27|.|.|TRBJ2-2
CASRGTLRGNGELFF
TGTGCCAGCAGGGGGACCCTCCGGGGGAACGGGGAGCTGTTTTTT
>TRBV19|TRBD2|.|TRBJ2-1
CASSTSGVYNEQFF
TGTGCCAGTAGTACTAGCGGGGTTTACAATGAGCAGTTCTTC
>TRBV4-1|.|.|TRBJ1-2
CASSQRDYGYTF
TGCGCCAGCAGCCAAAGAGACTATGGCTACACCTTC
>TRBV5-5|.|.|TRBJ2-3
CASSLTTDTQYF
TGTGCCAGCAGCTTGACAACAGATACGCAGTATTTT
>TRBV5-1|.|.|TRBJ2-7
CASSLVLGGYEQYF
TGCGCCAGCAGCTTGGTTCTAGGGGGGTACGAGCAGTACTTC